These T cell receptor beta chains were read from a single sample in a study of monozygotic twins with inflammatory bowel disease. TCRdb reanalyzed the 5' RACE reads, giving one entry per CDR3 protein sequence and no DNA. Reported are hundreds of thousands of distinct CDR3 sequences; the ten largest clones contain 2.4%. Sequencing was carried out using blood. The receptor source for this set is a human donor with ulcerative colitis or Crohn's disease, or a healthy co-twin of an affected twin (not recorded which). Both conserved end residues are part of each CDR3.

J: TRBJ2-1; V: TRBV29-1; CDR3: CSVDGNNEQFF
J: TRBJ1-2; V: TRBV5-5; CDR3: CASSLDPVSGLYGYTF
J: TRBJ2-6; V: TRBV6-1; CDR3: CASSRTASSGANVLTF
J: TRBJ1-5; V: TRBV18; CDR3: CASSSEQNQPQHF
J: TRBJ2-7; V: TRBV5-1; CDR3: CASSLALTASEQYF
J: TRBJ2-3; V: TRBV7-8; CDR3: CASSSISSGQAIRDTQYF
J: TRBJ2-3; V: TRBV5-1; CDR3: CASSWGRATDTQYF
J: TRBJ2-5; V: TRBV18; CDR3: CASSPRTIQETQYF
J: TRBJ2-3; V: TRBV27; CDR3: CASSRRGGSSLSAQYF
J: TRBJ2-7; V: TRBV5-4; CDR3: CASSPQTGTVTYEQYF
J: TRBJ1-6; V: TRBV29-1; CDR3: CSVGDMGGNSPLHF
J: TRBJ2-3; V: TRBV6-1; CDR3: CASSQGAPGTDTQYF
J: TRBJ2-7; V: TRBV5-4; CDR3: CAMGGGAGGYEQYF
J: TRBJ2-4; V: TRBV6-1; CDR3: CASSPVVSGNIQYF
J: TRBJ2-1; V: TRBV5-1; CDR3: CASSYWTGSYNEQFF
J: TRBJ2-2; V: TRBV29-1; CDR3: CSVGEATGELFF
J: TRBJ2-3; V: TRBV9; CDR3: CASSDDSADTQYF
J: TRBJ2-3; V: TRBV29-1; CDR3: CSVDGDVTDTQYF
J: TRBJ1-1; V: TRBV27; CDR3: CASKRVMNTEAFF
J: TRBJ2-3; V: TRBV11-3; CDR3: CASSFSSGGKTDTQYF
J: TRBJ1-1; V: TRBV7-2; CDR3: CVSDTNTEAFF
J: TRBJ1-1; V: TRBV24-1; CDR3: CATSGGESGTSEAFF
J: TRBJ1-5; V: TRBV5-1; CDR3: CASSLDAGLDQPQHF
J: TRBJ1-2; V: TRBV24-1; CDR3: CATSAAEYSGYTF